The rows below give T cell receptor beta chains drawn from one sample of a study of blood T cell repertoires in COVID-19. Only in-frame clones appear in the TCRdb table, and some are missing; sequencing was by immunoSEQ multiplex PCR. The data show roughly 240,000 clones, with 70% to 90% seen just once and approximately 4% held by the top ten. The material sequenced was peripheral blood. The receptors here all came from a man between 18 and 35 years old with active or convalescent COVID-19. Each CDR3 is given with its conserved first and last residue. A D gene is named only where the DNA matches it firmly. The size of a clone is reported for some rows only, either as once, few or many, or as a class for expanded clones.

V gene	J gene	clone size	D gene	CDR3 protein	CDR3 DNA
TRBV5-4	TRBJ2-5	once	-	CASTPPGGLQETQYF	TGTGCCAGCACCCCCCCCGGGGGACTCCAAGAGACCCAGTACTTC
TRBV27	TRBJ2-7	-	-	CASSPGAGRSSYEQYF	TGTGCCAGCAGCCCTGGGGCTGGCAGGAGCTCCTACGAGCAGTACTTC
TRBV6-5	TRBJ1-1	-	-	CASEKVRRGEAFF	TGTGCCAGCGAGAAGGTTCGGAGGGGTGAAGCTTTCTTT
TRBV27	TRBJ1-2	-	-	CASRTNYGYTF	TGTGCCAGCAGAACAAACTATGGCTACACCTTC
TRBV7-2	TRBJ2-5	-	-	CASSFTGGETQYF	TGTGCCAGCAGCTTCACCGGGGGAGAGACCCAGTACTTC
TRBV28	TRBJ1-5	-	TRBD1	CASSLGQESVPPQHF	TGTGCCAGCAGCCTGGGACAGGAAAGTGTTCCGCCCCAGCATTTT
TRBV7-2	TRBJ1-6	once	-	CASSLPRLNSPLHF	TGTGCCAGCAGCTTACCGCGGTTAAATTCACCCCTCCACTTT
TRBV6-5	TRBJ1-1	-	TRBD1	CASTETGSKSGAFF	TGTGCCAGCACCGAGACAGGGTCAAAAAGCGGAGCTTTCTTT
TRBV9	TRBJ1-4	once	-	CASSPRGREKLFF	TGTGCCAGCAGCCCGCGGGGTCGTGAAAAACTGTTTTTT
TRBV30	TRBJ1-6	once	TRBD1	CAWRGTGGNSPLHF	TGTGCCTGGAGGGGGACAGGGGGTAATTCACCCCTCCACTTT
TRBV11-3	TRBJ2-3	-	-	CASSPKREIWGDTQYF	TGTGCCAGCAGCCCCAAACGGGAGATATGGGGTGATACGCAGTATTTT
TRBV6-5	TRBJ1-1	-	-	CASSYSPGDTEAFF	TGTGCCAGCAGTTACTCACCGGGGGACACTGAAGCTTTCTTT
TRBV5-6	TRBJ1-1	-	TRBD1	CASSSGQGEGTEAFF	TGTGCCAGCAGCTCTGGACAGGGAGAGGGCACTGAAGCTTTCTTT
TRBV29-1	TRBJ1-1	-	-	CSVYAVQGIMRAFF	TGCAGCGTATATGCGGTTCAGGGAATTATGAGAGCTTTCTTT
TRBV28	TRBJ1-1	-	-	CASRADREAFF	TGTGCCAGCAGAGCCGACAGGGAAGCTTTCTTT
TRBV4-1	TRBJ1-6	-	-	CASSPIRETSPLHF	TGCGCCAGCAGCCCCATCCGAGAAACTTCACCCCTCCACTTT
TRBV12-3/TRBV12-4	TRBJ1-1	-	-	CASRLDQNTEAFF	TGTGCCAGCAGGCTAGATCAGAACACTGAAGCTTTCTTT
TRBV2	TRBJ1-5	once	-	CASIRAYNQPQHF	TGTGCCAGCATAAGAGCCTACAATCAGCCCCAGCATTTT
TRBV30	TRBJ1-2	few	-	CAWSVPYGYTF	TGTGCCTGGAGTGTACCCTACGGCTACACCTTC
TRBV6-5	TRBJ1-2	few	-	CASSYSGAGGYTF	TGTGCCAGCAGTTACTCGGGGGCTGGTGGCTACACCTTC
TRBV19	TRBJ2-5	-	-	CASTPSGRGETQYF	TGTGCCAGTACCCCCTCCGGTAGGGGGGAGACCCAGTACTTC
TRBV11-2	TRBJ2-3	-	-	CASSPPDSTQYF	TGTGCCAGCAGCCCGCCCGACTCTACGCAGTATTTT
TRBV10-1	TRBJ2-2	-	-	CASSDLVGTGELFF	TGCGCCAGCAGTGATCTAGTTGGCACCGGGGAGCTGTTTTTT
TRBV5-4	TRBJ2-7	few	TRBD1	CASSQTGQPLYEQYF	TGTGCCAGCAGCCAAACGGGACAGCCCTTGTACGAGCAGTACTTC
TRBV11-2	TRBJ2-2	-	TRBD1	CASSLEQGAGGELFF	TGTGCCAGCAGCTTGGAACAGGGGGCCGGCGGGGAGCTGTTTTTT
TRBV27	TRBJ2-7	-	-	CASSLMVGDYEQYF	TGTGCCAGCAGTTTAATGGTCGGAGATTACGAGCAGTACTTC
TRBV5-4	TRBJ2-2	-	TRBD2	CATQREISTGELFF	TGTGCCACACAGCGGGAGATCAGCACCGGGGAGCTGTTTTTT
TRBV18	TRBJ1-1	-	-	CASSKGAGKWSTEAFF	TGTGCCAGCTCAAAAGGGGCAGGGAAATGGTCCACTGAAGCTTTCTTT
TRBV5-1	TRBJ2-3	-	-	CASSSQGGHNTWDGTDTQYF	TGCGCCAGCAGCTCACAAGGCGGACACAACACCTGGGATGGCACAGATACGCAGTATTTT
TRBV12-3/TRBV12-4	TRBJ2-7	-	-	CASNLGVYYEQYF	TGTGCCAGCAACCTAGGGGTTTACTACGAGCAGTACTTC
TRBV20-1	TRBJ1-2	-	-	CSAREETSTF	TGCAGTGCTAGAGAAGAGACTTCCACCTTC
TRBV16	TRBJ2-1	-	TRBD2	CASSQLAGVTYNEQFF	TGTGCCAGCAGCCAATTAGCGGGAGTAACCTACAATGAGCAGTTCTTC
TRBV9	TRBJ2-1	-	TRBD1	CASSSATREGTVF	TGTGCCAGCAGCTCCGCCACCAGGGAAGGGACAGTCTTC
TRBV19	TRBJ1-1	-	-	CASIRGSELNTEAFF	TGTGCCAGTATCAGAGGCAGCGAATTGAACACTGAAGCTTTCTTT
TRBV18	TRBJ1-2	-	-	CASSPPGGNYGYTF	TGTGCCAGCTCACCCCCGGGGGGGAACTATGGCTACACCTTC
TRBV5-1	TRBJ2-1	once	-	CASSPFGVATYNEQFF	TGCGCCAGCAGCCCGTTCGGGGTAGCGACCTACAATGAGCAGTTCTTC
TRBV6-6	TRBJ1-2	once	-	CASSYGTPGHGYTF	TGTGCCAGCAGTTACGGGACACCAGGGCATGGCTACACCTTC
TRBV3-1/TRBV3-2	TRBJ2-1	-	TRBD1	CASSQERTGQFF	TGTGCCAGCAGCCAAGAGAGGACAGGGCAGTTCTTC
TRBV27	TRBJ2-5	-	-	CASRGGAETQYF	TGTGCCAGCAGAGGTGGGGCAGAGACCCAGTACTTC
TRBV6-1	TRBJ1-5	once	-	CASSDSAGSASWPQHF	TGTGCCAGCAGTGATTCGGCGGGATCGGCCTCATGGCCCCAGCATTTT
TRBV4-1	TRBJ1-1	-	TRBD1	CASSPGQLNTEAFF	TGCGCCAGCAGCCCGGGACAGCTTAACACTGAAGCTTTCTTT
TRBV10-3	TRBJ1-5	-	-	CAISDYSNQPQHF	TGTGCCATCAGTGATTATAGCAATCAGCCCCAGCATTTT
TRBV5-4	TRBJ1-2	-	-	CASSPPQGQQLYGYTF	TGTGCCAGCAGCCCCCCTCAAGGACAGCAATTATATGGCTACACCTTC
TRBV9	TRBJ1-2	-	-	CASSVDREGYGYTF	TGTGCCAGCAGCGTAGACAGGGAGGGCTATGGCTACACCTTC